The 17 T cell receptor beta chains below come from one sample, sequenced in a study of blood T cell repertoires in COVID-19. Generated by immunoSEQ multiplex PCR, the TCRdb table keeps only in-frame clones and is missing some. Counted here are over 85,000 clones, around 76% occurring once; the ten biggest clones make up about 4.1%. The sample was peripheral blood. The receptors here all came from an elderly woman with acute or convalescent COVID-19.

The chain carries TRBV5-1 and TRBJ2-7, with no clear D. The CDR3 totals 15 residues. The V gene's germline CDR1 is SGHRS and CDR2 YFSETQ. The V end lost 0 bases, the J end lost 5 bases, and 15 bases lay between the germline ends. The CDR3 is CASSLVAFPRDEQYF. CDR3 nucleotide sequence: TGCGCCAGCAGCTTGGTGGCTTTCCCCCGGGACGAGCAGTACTTC.

This sequence joins TRBV9 and TRBJ2-1; D is ambiguous. Germline V CDR1 and CDR2: SGDLS, YYNGEE. V lost 0 bases to trimming and J lost 0 bases, with 13 bases between them. CDR3 length: 17 residues. The CDR3: CASSVGLVGSSYNEQFF. The CDR3 DNA is TGTGCCAGCAGCGTAGGACTCGTCGGAAGCTCCTACAATGAGCAGTTCTTC.

This clone has just a few counts. The sample has other DNA sequences that encode this CDR3 too. The chain uses TRBV7-8 and TRBJ2-1; 8 nucleotides align to TRBD2. V lost 5 bases and J lost 7; bases outside the gene matches: 7. Germline V gene lookup returns CDR1 SGHVS and CDR2 FQNEAQ. The CDR3 totals 14 residues. CDR3 loop: CASSDREGRNEQFF. The DNA for the CDR3 is TGTGCCAGCAGCGACCGGGAGGGAAGAAATGAGCAGTTCTTC.

The V and J genes are TRBV4-2 and TRBJ2-3, with 7 bases identical to TRBD2. Germline V gene lookup returns CDR1 LGHNA and CDR2 YNFKEQ. The CDR3 has 18 residues. The ends lost 0 bases at V and 1 base at J; junction bases unmatched: 10. The CDR3 DNA reads as TGTGCCAGCAGCCAAGATTTAGCGGGTCAGGTCGGCACAGATACGCAGTATTTT. Translated: CASSQDLAGQVGTDTQYF.

J is TRBJ1-1 and V is TRBV28, with 9 bases aligning to TRBD1. CDR1 and CDR2 (germline): MDHEN, SYDVKM. The length of the CDR3 is 15 residues. Trimming cost V 4 bases and J 4 bases; bases outside gene matches: 7. CDR3 sequence reads: CASSWTGAGSTEAFF. CDR3 coding DNA: TGTGCCAGCAGTTGGACAGGGGCGGGGAGCACTGAAGCTTTCTTT.

This chain connects TRBV6-5 to TRBJ2-7; D may be TRBD2 (6 bases). Germline CDR1 MNHEY, CDR2 SVGAGI. V lost 7 bases and J lost 0, with 13 bases in between. The CDR3 is 14 amino acids. The CDR3 DNA reads TGTGCCAGCAAAGGGACTTTGAGCTCCTACGAGCAGTACTTC. This codes for CASKGTLSSYEQYF.

The rearrangement joins TRBV7-8 to TRBJ1-2; 7 bases line up with TRBD1. Trimming cost V 5 bases and J 1 base; bases outside gene matches: 7. The V gene's germline CDR1 is SGHVS and CDR2 FQNEAQ. The CDR3 spans 15 residues. In DNA form, the CDR3 reads TGTGCCAGCAGCGCCCGGGACAGCCTTAACTATGGCTACACCTTC. It specifies CASSARDSLNYGYTF.

This clone was counted only a few times. CDR3 sequence (DNA): TGTGCCAGCTCGATGAAGGGGGACACCATATATTTT. Protein product: CASSMKGDTIYF. This chain joins TRBV18 and TRBJ1-3, with TRBD1 as a possible D gene (6 bases). Germline loops: CDR1 KGHSH, CDR2 LQKENI. The CDR3 length is 12 residues. V lost 6 bases and J 8 bases, leaving 11 bases between the germline ends.

The chain couples TRBV5-1 to TRBJ2-3; 14 nucleotides line up with TRBD2. CDR3 length: 18 residues. Germline CDR1 is SGHRS and CDR2 is YFSETQ. With V trimmed by 0 bases and J by 2 bases, 5 bases remained unmatched. The CDR3 region has the DNA TGCGCCAGCAGCTTGGCCGGGACTAGCGGGGGACCCACAGATACGCAGTATTTT. Translation: CASSLAGTSGGPTDTQYF. The full variable domain, in which reference TRBV5-1 and TRBJ2-3 provide the parts outside the CDR3, is KAGVTQTPRYLIKTRGQQVTLSCSPISGHRSVSWYQQTPGQGLQFLFEYFSETQRNKGNFPGRFSGRQFSNSRSEMNVSTLELGDSALYLCASSLAGTSGGPTDTQYFGPGTRLTVL.

The sample holds one count of this clone. The rearrangement uses TRBV7-8 and TRBJ1-5; tentative D call: TRBD1 (6 bases). The ends were cut back, 4 bases at V and 0 bases at J, with 10 bases in the middle. Per the germline V gene, CDR1 is SGHVS and CDR2 is FQNEAQ. The CDR3 is made up of 15 amino acids. Here the CDR3 reads CASSSLDSSNQPQHF. The CDR3 DNA reads as TGTGCCAGCAGCTCCTTGGACAGTAGCAATCAGCCCCAGCATTTT.

The chain employs TRBV28 and TRBJ1-2; possible D gene TRBD1, 6 bases. The CDR3 is made up of 15 amino acids. Trimming pared 3 bases from V and 4 bases from J, leaving 15 bases between. CDR1 and CDR2 (germline): MDHEN, SYDVKM. The CDR3 is CASSLSGRGSYGYTF. In DNA, the CDR3 is TGTGCCAGCAGTTTGTCGGGCAGGGGTTCCTATGGCTACACCTTC.

The J gene is TRBJ2-5, the V gene TRBV2; maybe TRBD2 (6 bases). The CDR3 is 15 amino acids. The germline V gene has CDR1 SNHLY and CDR2 FYNNEI. With 4 bases removed from V and 5 bases from J, the gap between germline ends came to 17 bases. The DNA of the CDR3 is TGTGCCAGCAGTGGCGGTGCCGGGGGTGGGGAGACCCAGTACTTC. It encodes CASSGGAGGGETQYF.

CDR3 sequence: CASSPSGAGSNQPQHF. In DNA, the CDR3 is TGTGCCAGCTCACCATCAGGGGCGGGTAGCAATCAGCCCCAGCATTTT. V is TRBV18 and J is TRBJ1-5; D is perhaps TRBD1 (6 bases). CDR1 is KGHSH, CDR2 LQKENI, per germline. Trimming removed 2 bases at V and 0 bases at J, with 11 bases between. This CDR3 comprises 16 residues.

The chain combines TRBV2 with TRBJ1-6; 7 nucleotides agree with TRBD1. Germline V CDR1 and CDR2: SNHLY, FYNNEI. The CDR3 extends over 15 amino acids. J was trimmed by 10 bases and V by 6 bases; bases with no gene match: 12. The CDR3 DNA is TGTGCCAGCAGGGATAGACAGGGCTTGGAATCACCCCTCCACTTT. Protein sequence: CASRDRQGLESPLHF.

This clone was found a few times. The chain employs TRBV30 and TRBJ1-6; D is uncertain. Germline-derived CDR1 and CDR2 are GTSNPN and SVGIG (reference sequence). CDR3 length equals 13 residues. This chain's CDR3 is CAARTPGNSPLHF. CDR3 sequence (DNA): TGTGCTGCCCGGACCCCGGGGAATTCACCCCTCCACTTT.

The rearrangement links TRBV28 to TRBJ1-2; 8 nucleotides align to TRBD1. There are 11 residues in the CDR3. The V gene end was trimmed by 11 bases and the J gene end by 6 bases; junction bases not matched to a gene: 5. Germline loops: CDR1 MDHEN, CDR2 SYDVKM. CDR3 bases: TGTGCCGGGCAGGGGGCGCATGGCTACACCTTC. Residues: CAGQGAHGYTF.

V and J are TRBV27 and TRBJ2-5; 7 positions match TRBD2. Germline assignment: CDR1 MNHEY and CDR2 SMNVEV (reference sequence). The length of the CDR3 is 14 residues. V trimming: 3 bases; J trimming: 2 bases; junction bases outside the gene matches: 3. CDR3 bases: TGTGCCAGCAGTTTTCGGGGGGTTCAAGAGACCCAGTACTTC. The encoded protein is CASSFRGVQETQYF.